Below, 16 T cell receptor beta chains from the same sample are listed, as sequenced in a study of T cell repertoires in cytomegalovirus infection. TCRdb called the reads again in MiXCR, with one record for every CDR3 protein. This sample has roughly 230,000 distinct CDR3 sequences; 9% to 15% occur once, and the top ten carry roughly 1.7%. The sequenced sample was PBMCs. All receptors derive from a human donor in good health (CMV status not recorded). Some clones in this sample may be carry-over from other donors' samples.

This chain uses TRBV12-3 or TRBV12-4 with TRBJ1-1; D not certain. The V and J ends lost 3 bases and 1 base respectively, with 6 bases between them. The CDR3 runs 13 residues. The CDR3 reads CASSFNWNTEAFF. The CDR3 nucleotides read TGTGCCAGCAGTTTTAACTGGAACACTGAAGCTTTCTTT.

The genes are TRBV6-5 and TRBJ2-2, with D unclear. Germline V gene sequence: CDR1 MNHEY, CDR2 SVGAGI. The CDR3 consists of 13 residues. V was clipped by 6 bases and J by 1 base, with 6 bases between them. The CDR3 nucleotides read TGTGCCAGCAGGTGCGGGAACACCGGGGAGCTGTTTTTT. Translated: CASRCGNTGELFF.

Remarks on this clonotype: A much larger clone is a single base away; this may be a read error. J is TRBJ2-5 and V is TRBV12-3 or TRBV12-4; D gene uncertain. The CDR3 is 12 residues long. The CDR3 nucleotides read TGTACCAGCTCAGACCCGGCGGAGACCCAGTACTTC. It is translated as CTSSDPAETQYF.

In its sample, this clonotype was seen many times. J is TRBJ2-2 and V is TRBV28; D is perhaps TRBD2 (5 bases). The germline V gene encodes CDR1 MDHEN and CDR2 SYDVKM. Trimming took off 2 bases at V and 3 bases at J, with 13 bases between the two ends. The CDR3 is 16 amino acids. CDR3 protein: CASSLVIRGYTGELFF. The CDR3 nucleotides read TGTGCCAGCAGTTTAGTTATCCGGGGTTACACCGGGGAGCTGTTTTTT.

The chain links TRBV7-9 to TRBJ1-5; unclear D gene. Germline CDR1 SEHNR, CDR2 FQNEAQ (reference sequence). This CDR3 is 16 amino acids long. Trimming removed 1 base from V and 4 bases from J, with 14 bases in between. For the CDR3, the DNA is TGTGCCAGCAGCTTAGAGTCGGGTTCGGTGAATCAGCCCCAGCATTTT. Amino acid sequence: CASSLESGSVNQPQHF.

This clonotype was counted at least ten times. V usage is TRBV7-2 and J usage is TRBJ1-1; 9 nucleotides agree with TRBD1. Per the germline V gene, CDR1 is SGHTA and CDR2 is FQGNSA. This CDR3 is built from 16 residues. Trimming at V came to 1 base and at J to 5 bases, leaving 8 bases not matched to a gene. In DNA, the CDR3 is TGTGCCAGCAGCTTAGGGGGACAGGGAAGAAGGACTGAAGCTTTCTTT. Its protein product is CASSLGGQGRRTEAFF.

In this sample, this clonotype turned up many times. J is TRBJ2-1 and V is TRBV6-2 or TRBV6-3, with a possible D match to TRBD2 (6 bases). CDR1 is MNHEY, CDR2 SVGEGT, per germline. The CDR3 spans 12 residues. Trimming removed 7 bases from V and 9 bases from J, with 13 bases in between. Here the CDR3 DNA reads TGTGCCAGCAAGACGGGAGACGGTGAGCAGTTCTTC. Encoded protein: CASKTGDGEQFF.

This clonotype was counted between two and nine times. CDR3 bases: TGCAGTGCTAGAGTCATACGATCTGAAGCTTTCTTT. Protein product: CSARVIRSEAFF. The chain recombines TRBV20-1 with TRBJ1-1; no reliable D call. Trimming left V 1 base short and J 6 bases short, with 9 bases between. The V gene's germline CDR1 is DFQATT and CDR2 SNEGSKA (reference sequence). The CDR3 covers 12 residues.

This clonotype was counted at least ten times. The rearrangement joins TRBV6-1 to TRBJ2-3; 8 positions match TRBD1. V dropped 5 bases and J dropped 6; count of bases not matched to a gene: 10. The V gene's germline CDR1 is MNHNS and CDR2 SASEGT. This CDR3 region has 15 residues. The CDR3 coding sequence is TGTGCCAGCAGTCAGATCGGCAGGGGGCACGATACGCAGTATTTT. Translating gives CASSQIGRGHDTQYF.

The CDR3 is CASSQVGGRNYGYTF. CDR3 nucleotide sequence: TGTGCCAGCAGCCAAGTCGGGGGACGGAACTATGGCTACACCTTC. The rearrangement joins TRBV3-1 to TRBJ1-2; possible D gene TRBD1, 5 bases. CDR3 length: 15 residues. Germline V gives CDR1 LGHDT, CDR2 YNNKEL (reference sequence). V lost 1 base and J 2 bases, leaving 11 bases between the germline ends.

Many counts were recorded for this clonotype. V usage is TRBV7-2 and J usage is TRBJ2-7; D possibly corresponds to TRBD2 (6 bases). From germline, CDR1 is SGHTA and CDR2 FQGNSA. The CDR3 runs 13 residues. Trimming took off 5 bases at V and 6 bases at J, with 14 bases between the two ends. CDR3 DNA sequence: TGTGCCAGCAGCCCCCTCTCGGAGGGCGAGCAGTACTTC. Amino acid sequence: CASSPLSEGEQYF.

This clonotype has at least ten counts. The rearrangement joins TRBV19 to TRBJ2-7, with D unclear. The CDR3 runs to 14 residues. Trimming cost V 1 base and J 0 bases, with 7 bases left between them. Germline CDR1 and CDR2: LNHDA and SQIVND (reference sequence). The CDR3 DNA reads TGTGCCAGTAGTATAGCGGCGAGCTCCTACGAGCAGTACTTC. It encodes CASSIAASSYEQYF.

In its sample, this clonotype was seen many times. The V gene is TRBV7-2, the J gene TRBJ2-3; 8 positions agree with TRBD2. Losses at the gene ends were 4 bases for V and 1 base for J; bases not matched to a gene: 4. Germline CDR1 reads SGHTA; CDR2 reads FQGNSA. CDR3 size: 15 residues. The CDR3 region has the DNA TGTGCCAGCAGCTCCCAAGCGGGAGGCACAGATACGCAGTATTTT. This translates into CASSSQAGGTDTQYF.

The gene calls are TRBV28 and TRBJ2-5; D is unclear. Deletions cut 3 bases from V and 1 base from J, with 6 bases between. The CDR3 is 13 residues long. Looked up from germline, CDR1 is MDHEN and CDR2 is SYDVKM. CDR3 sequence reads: CASSLATQETQYF. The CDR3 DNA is TGTGCCAGCAGTTTGGCAACCCAAGAGACCCAGTACTTC. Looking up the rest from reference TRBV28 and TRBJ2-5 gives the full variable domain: DVKVTQSSRYLVKRTGEKVFLECVQDMDHENMFWYRQDPGLGLRLIYFSYDVKMKEKGDIPEGYSVSREKKERFSLILESASTNQTSMYLCASSLATQETQYFGPGTRLLVL.

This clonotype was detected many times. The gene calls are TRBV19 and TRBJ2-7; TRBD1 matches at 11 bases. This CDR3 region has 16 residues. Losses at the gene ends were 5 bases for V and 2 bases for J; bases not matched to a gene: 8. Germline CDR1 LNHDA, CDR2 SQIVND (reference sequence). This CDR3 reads CASSPTGTGGTYEQYF. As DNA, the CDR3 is TGTGCCAGTAGTCCAACCGGGACAGGGGGAACCTACGAGCAGTACTTC.

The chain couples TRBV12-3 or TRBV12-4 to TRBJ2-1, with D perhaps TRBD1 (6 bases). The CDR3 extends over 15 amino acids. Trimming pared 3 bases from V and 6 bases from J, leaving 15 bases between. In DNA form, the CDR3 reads TGTGCCAGCAGTTTGATCAGGGGTATAGGCAATGAGCAGTTCTTC. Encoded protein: CASSLIRGIGNEQFF.